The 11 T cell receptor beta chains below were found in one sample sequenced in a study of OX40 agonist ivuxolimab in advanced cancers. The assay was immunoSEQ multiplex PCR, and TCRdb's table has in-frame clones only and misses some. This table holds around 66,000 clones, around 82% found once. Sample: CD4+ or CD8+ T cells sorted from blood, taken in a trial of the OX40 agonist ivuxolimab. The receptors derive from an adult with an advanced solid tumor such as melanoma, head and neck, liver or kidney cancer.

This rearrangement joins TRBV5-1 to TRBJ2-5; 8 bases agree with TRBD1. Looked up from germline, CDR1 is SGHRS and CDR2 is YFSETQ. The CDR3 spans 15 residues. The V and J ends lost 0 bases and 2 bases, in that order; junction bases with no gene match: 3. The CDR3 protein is CASSLDGTGQETQYF. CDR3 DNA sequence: TGCGCCAGCAGCTTGGACGGGACAGGTCAAGAGACCCAGTACTTC.

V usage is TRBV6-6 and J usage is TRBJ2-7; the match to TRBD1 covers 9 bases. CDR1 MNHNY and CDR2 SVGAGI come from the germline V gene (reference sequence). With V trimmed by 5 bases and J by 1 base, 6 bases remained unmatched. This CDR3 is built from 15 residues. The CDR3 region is CASSEGQGYSYEQYF. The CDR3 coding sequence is TGTGCCAGCAGTGAGGGACAGGGCTATTCCTACGAGCAGTACTTC.

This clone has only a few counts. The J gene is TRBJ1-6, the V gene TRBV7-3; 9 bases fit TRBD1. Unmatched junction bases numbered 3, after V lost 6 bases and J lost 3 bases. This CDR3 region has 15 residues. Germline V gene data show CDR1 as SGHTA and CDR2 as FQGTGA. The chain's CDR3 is CASSRQGDYNSPLHF. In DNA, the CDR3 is TGTGCCAGCAGTAGACAGGGGGACTATAATTCACCCCTCCACTTT.

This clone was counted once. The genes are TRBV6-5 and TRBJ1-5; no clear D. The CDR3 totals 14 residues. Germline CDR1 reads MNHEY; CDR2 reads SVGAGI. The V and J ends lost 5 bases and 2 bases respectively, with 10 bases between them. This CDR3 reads CASSKNEGNQPQHF. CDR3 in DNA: TGTGCCAGCAGTAAAAATGAAGGCAATCAGCCCCAGCATTTT.

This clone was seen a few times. The CDR3 reads CASSQVPGTVEKLFF. DNA of the CDR3: TGCGCCAGCAGCCAAGTTCCTGGGACAGTTGAAAAACTGTTTTTT. The rearrangement uses TRBV4-1 and TRBJ1-4, with 7 bases fitting TRBD1. The length of the CDR3 is 15 residues. With 1 base clipped from V and 7 bases from J, the junction kept 6 bases outside the gene matches. In germline, CDR1 is MGHRA, CDR2 YSYEKL.

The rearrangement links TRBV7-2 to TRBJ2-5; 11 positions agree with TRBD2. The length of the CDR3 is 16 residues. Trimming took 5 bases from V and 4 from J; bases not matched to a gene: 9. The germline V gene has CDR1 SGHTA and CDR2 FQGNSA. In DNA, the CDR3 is TGTGCCAGCAGCGCTGTTCCGGGACTAGCGGTAGAGACCCAGTACTTC. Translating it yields CASSAVPGLAVETQYF.

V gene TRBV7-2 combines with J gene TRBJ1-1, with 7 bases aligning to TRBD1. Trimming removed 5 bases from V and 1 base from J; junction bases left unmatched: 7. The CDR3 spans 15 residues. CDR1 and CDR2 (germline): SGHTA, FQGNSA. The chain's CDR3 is CASSPYRGPNTEAFF. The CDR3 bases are TGTGCCAGCAGCCCTTACAGGGGACCGAACACTGAAGCTTTCTTT.

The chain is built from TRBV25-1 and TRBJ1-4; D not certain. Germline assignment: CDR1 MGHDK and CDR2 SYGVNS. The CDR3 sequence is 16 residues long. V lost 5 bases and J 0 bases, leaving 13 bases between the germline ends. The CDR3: CASSFTTAATNEKLFF. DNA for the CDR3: TGTGCCAGCAGTTTCACGACCGCTGCAACTAATGAAAAACTGTTTTTT.

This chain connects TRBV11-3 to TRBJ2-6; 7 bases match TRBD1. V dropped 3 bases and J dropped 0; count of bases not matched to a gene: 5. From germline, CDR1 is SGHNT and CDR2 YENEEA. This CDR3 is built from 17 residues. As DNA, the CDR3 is TGTGCCAGCAGCTTTGGACAGGCGGACTCTGGGGCCAACGTCCTGACTTTC. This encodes CASSFGQADSGANVLTF.

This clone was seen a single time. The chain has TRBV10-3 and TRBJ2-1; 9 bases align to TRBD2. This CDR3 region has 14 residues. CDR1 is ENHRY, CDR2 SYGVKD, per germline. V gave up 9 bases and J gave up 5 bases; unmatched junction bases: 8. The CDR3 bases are TGTGCCATAGCGCACTCTAGCGGGGACAATGAGCAGTTCTTC. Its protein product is CAIAHSSGDNEQFF.

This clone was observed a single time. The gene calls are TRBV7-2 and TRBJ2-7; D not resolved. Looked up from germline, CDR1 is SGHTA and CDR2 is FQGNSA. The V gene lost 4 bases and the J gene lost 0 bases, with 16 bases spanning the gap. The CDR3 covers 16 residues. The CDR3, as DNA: TGTGCCAGCAGCTCCTATACCGCTCTAAGCTCCTACGAGCAGTACTTC. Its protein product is CASSSYTALSSYEQYF.